The 16 T cell receptor beta chains presented below share a single source sample, sequenced in a study of cytomegalovirus exposure and HLA in healthy donors. Assay used: immunoSEQ multiplex PCR; TCRdb lists only in-frame clones, some missing. The table records about 110,000 clones, approximately 90% of them present only once. The sequenced sample was PBMCs. Receptor source: a woman aged 18-30 years in good health and CMV-seronegative.

The chain carries TRBV4-1 and TRBJ2-5, with D perhaps matching TRBD1 (6 bases). V was trimmed by 0 bases and J by 3 bases, leaving 17 bases between them. Germline V gene data show CDR1 as MGHRA and CDR2 as YSYEKL. This CDR3 contains 17 residues. The DNA for the CDR3 is TGCGCCAGCAGCCAAGATCGTCAGTGGCCAGGGGAAGAGACCCAGTACTTC. It codes for CASSQDRQWPGEETQYF.

The chain couples TRBV5-1 to TRBJ1-2, with D possibly being TRBD1 (5 bases). The CDR3 contains 15 residues. V dropped 0 bases and J dropped 2 bases, with 11 bases sitting between them. Looked up from germline, CDR1 is SGHRS and CDR2 is YFSETQ. CDR3 region: CASSLAHKGNYGYTF. CDR3 coding DNA: TGCGCCAGCAGCTTGGCCCACAAGGGGAACTATGGCTACACCTTC. Supplemented by reference TRBV5-1 and TRBJ1-2, the full variable domain reads KAGVTQTPRYLIKTRGQQVTLSCSPISGHRSVSWYQQTPGQGLQFLFEYFSETQRNKGNFPGRFSGRQFSNSRSEMNVSTLELGDSALYLCASSLAHKGNYGYTFGSGTRLTVV.

The genes are TRBV5-1 and TRBJ2-1; possibly TRBD2 for D (6 bases). Deletions cut 4 bases from V and 1 base from J, with 15 bases between. Germline CDR1 reads SGHRS; CDR2 reads YFSETQ. The CDR3 runs to 16 residues. CDR3 amino acids: CASSAGGSRSYNEQFF. In nucleotides, the CDR3 is TGCGCCAGCAGCGCCGGAGGGTCCAGATCCTACAATGAGCAGTTCTTC.

This clone was counted a single time. This chain joins TRBV2 and TRBJ2-1, with 8 positions matching TRBD2. Trimming took 6 bases from V and 5 from J; bases not matched to a gene: 6. Germline CDR1 SNHLY, CDR2 FYNNEI. CDR3 length: 14 residues. CDR3 loop: CASREWTSNNEQFF. In DNA, the CDR3 is TGTGCCAGCAGGGAATGGACTAGCAACAATGAGCAGTTCTTC.

The chain links TRBV7-2 to TRBJ1-3, with D maybe TRBD1 (5 bases). Germline CDR1 is SGHTA and CDR2 is FQGNSA. The CDR3 sequence is 14 residues long. V lost 8 bases and J lost 0, with 11 bases in between. The CDR3 bases are TGTGCCAGCGGAAAGACAGCCTCTGGAAACACCATATATTTT. Its translation is CASGKTASGNTIYF.

The chain uses TRBV25-1 and TRBJ1-1, with a weak D call TRBD1 (5 bases). Trimming stripped 3 bases from V and 4 bases from J, with 12 bases between. This CDR3 region has 14 residues. Germline loops: CDR1 MGHDK, CDR2 SYGVNS. The CDR3 here is CASSEEGPGTEAFF. The DNA of the CDR3 is TGTGCCAGCAGTGAGGAGGGGCCGGGCACTGAAGCTTTCTTT.

The chain has TRBV4-2 and TRBJ1-5, with 7 bases identical to TRBD1. V was clipped by 4 bases and J by 3 bases; unmatched bases: 9. Germline V gene lookup returns CDR1 LGHNA and CDR2 YNFKEQ. The CDR3 contains 16 residues. The CDR3 spells CASSRDITGVNQPQHF. CDR3 sequence (DNA): TGTGCCAGCAGCCGGGATATCACAGGGGTCAATCAGCCCCAGCATTTT.

This sequence joins TRBV19 and TRBJ2-5; a possible D gene is TRBD2 (5 bases). V shed 1 base and J shed 5 bases, with 14 bases lying between them. Germline V gene lookup returns CDR1 LNHDA and CDR2 SQIVND (reference sequence). The CDR3 length is 15 residues. CDR3 sequence: CASSIVEGEQETQYF. CDR3 nucleotides: TGTGCCAGTAGTATAGTAGAGGGCGAGCAGGAGACCCAGTACTTC.

The V call is TRBV9, the J call TRBJ1-2, with D perhaps TRBD1 (5 bases). Per germline, CDR1 SGDLS and CDR2 YYNGEE. The CDR3 sequence is 11 residues long. The germline V and J ends were trimmed by 3 bases and 8 bases, with 8 bases remaining between them. The CDR3 protein is CASSGGDGYTF. The CDR3 DNA reads TGTGCCAGCAGCGGCGGGGACGGCTACACCTTC.

V is TRBV2 and J is TRBJ1-5; D unresolved. This CDR3 spans 14 amino acids. Looked up from germline, CDR1 is SNHLY and CDR2 is FYNNEI. With 9 bases removed from V and 0 bases from J, the gap between germline ends came to 12 bases. Written as DNA, the CDR3 is TGTGCCAGTGGAGTACAATATAGCAATCAGCCCCAGCATTTT. It codes for CASGVQYSNQPQHF.

The chain links TRBV10-3 to TRBJ1-6, with 8 bases aligning to TRBD1. V was pared by 0 bases and J by 7 bases, with 2 bases of the junction left unmatched. From germline, CDR1 is ENHRY and CDR2 SYGVKD. The length of the CDR3 is 15 residues. CDR3 nucleotides: TGTGCCATCAGTGAGTCAACAGGGGGGAATTCACCCCTCCACTTT. Protein: CAISESTGGNSPLHF.

This chain connects TRBV9 to TRBJ2-2, with D unresolved. The V end lost 0 bases, the J end lost 7 bases, and 13 bases lay between the germline ends. Looked up from germline, CDR1 is SGDLS and CDR2 is YYNGEE. This CDR3 comprises 15 residues. In nucleotides, the CDR3 is TGTGCCAGCAGCGTAGCGCCGACTCAAAGCGGGGAGCTGTTTTTT. Amino acid sequence: CASSVAPTQSGELFF.

The J gene is TRBJ2-7, the V gene TRBV7-2; TRBD2 aligns across 10 bases. This CDR3 is 15 amino acids long. Germline CDR1 SGHTA, CDR2 FQGNSA. V lost 3 bases, J lost 5 bases, and 7 bases stayed unmatched. The CDR3 region is CASSLASSGSNEQYF. The CDR3 coding sequence is TGTGCCAGCAGCTTGGCTTCTAGCGGGAGCAACGAGCAGTACTTC.

In this sample, this clone turned up once. The gene calls are TRBV6-5 and TRBJ1-3; TRBD1 matches 9 bases. Germline V gene data show CDR1 as MNHEY and CDR2 as SVGAGI. The CDR3 contains 16 residues. Trimming cost V 2 bases and J 7 bases; bases outside gene matches: 9. The CDR3 bases are TGTGCCAGCAGTTACACCTTGGGACAGGGAACGAACACCATATATTTT. It translates to CASSYTLGQGTNTIYF.

This clone has more than one count but fewer than ten. The chain employs TRBV28 and TRBJ1-1, with D possibly matching TRBD1 (5 bases). With 10 bases removed from V and 3 bases from J, the gap between germline ends came to 15 bases. The length of the CDR3 is 13 residues. CDR1 MDHEN and CDR2 SYDVKM come from the germline V gene. The CDR3 sequence: CAMSARVDTEAFF. CDR3 coding DNA: TGTGCCATGTCGGCCAGGGTGGACACTGAAGCTTTCTTT. Variable domain in full (rest from reference TRBV28 and TRBJ1-1): DVKVTQSSRYLVKRTGEKVFLECVQDMDHENMFWYRQDPGLGLRLIYFSYDVKMKEKGDIPEGYSVSREKKERFSLILESASTNQTSMYLCAMSARVDTEAFFGQGTRLTVV.

The gene calls are TRBV18 and TRBJ1-6, with 8 bases identical to TRBD1. Germline CDR1 KGHSH, CDR2 LQKENI. CDR3 size: 15 residues. V shed 6 bases, J shed 7 bases, and the junction held 8 bases outside the gene matches. The DNA of the CDR3 is TGTGCCAGCTCCCAAAATACAGGGGGAAATTCACCCCTCCACTTT. Translated: CASSQNTGGNSPLHF.